The 13 T cell receptor beta chains presented below share a single source sample, sequenced in a study of blood T cell repertoires in COVID-19. Sequencing used immunoSEQ multiplex PCR; TCRdb keeps in-frame clones, though not all of them. The sample lists some 83,000 clones; almost 85% were seen once. The sequencing input was peripheral blood. Source of these receptors: a human donor in a cohort sampled during active COVID-19.

The V gene is TRBV6-5, the J gene TRBJ2-1; 9 bases fit TRBD2. This CDR3 has 13 residues. The V gene's germline CDR1 is MNHEY and CDR2 SVGAGI. V trimming: 4 bases; J trimming: 15 bases; junction bases outside the gene matches: 10. The CDR3 DNA is TGTGCCAGCAGTTCCGGTTCTAGCGGGGTACGGTTCTTC. Translation: CASSSGSSGVRFF.

The CDR3 nucleotides are TGTGCCAGGGACCGGGACAGGGGTTGCTGGGTGGAGAATTCACCCCTCCACTTT. This gives the protein CARDRDRGCWVENSPLHF. The chain uses TRBV11-2 and TRBJ1-6; 10 positions match TRBD1. CDR1 is SGHAT, CDR2 FQNNGV, per germline. The junction had 18 bases not matched to a gene; V was cut back by 9 bases and J by 7 bases. The CDR3 spans 18 residues.

V usage is TRBV19 and J usage is TRBJ1-2; TRBD1 matches 7 bases. The CDR3 length is 14 residues. V lost 5 bases and J lost 7; bases outside the gene matches: 10. Germline assignment: CDR1 LNHDA and CDR2 SQIVND (reference sequence). CDR3 protein: CASSARQGGAGYTF. CDR3 nucleotide sequence: TGTGCCAGTAGTGCCCGACAGGGCGGCGCTGGCTACACCTTC.

V is TRBV2 and J is TRBJ2-7; no definite D call. Germline CDR1 SNHLY, CDR2 FYNNEI. The germline V and J ends were trimmed by 5 bases and 0 bases, with 11 bases remaining between them. CDR3 length: 14 amino acids. The CDR3 region is CASSISTGSYEQYF. DNA of the CDR3: TGTGCCAGCAGTATATCCACGGGCTCCTACGAGCAGTACTTC.

The rearrangement uses TRBV28 and TRBJ2-3, with D maybe TRBD2 (6 bases). The CDR3 contains 14 residues. Trimming removed 6 bases from V and 1 base from J, with 11 bases in between. Looked up from germline, CDR1 is MDHEN and CDR2 is SYDVKM. The CDR3 sequence: CASRSGGGTDTQYF. DNA of the CDR3: TGTGCCAGCAGATCTGGCGGGGGCACAGATACGCAGTATTTT. Full variable domain (missing parts from reference TRBV28 and TRBJ2-3): DVKVTQSSRYLVKRTGEKVFLECVQDMDHENMFWYRQDPGLGLRLIYFSYDVKMKEKGDIPEGYSVSREKKERFSLILESASTNQTSMYLCASRSGGGTDTQYFGPGTRLTVL.

V usage is TRBV19 and J usage is TRBJ2-3; a possible D gene is TRBD2 (5 bases). The CDR3 spans 15 residues. Deletions cut 8 bases from V and 0 bases from J, with 15 bases between. Germline-derived CDR1 and CDR2 are LNHDA and SQIVND (reference sequence). CDR3 DNA sequence: TGTGCCAGTGGTTTAGCGAGCTTCAGCACAGATACGCAGTATTTT. Translation: CASGLASFSTDTQYF. Full variable domain (remainder filled in from reference TRBV19 and TRBJ2-3): DGGITQSPKYLFRKEGQNVTLSCEQNLNHDAMYWYRQDPGQGLRLIYYSQIVNDFQKGDIAEGYSVSREKKESFPLTVTSAQKNPTAFYLCASGLASFSTDTQYFGPGTRLTVL.

The chain recombines TRBV6-5 with TRBJ2-7, with 8 bases lining up with TRBD1. The CDR3 loop spans 13 amino acids. V shed 8 bases, J shed 3 bases, and the junction held 6 bases outside the gene matches. Germline V gene data show CDR1 as MNHEY and CDR2 as SVGAGI. The CDR3 DNA sequence: TGTGCCAGCTGCCGGACAGGGTTCTACGAGCAGTACTTC. Its protein is CASCRTGFYEQYF.

The chain has TRBV6-6 and TRBJ1-1, with TRBD1 matching over 7 bases. The CDR3 has 14 amino acids. Trimming removed 5 bases from V and 2 bases from J; junction bases left unmatched: 5. The germline gives CDR1 MNHNY, CDR2 SVGAGI (reference sequence). CDR3 amino acids: CASSPGQANTEAFF. CDR3 coding DNA: TGTGCCAGCAGTCCTGGACAGGCTAACACTGAAGCTTTCTTT.

This sequence joins TRBV28 and TRBJ2-1, with D perhaps TRBD2 (7 bases). This CDR3 is 15 amino acids long. Germline assignment: CDR1 MDHEN and CDR2 SYDVKM. The V and J ends lost 7 bases and 8 bases respectively, with 21 bases between them. DNA of the CDR3: TGTGCCAGCAAGGGGGGAGGGGCTCTGGGGTATGAGCAGTTCTTC. Translated: CASKGGGALGYEQFF. Using reference TRBV28 and TRBJ2-1 for the parts outside the CDR3, the full variable domain is DVKVTQSSRYLVKRTGEKVFLECVQDMDHENMFWYRQDPGLGLRLIYFSYDVKMKEKGDIPEGYSVSREKKERFSLILESASTNQTSMYLCASKGGGALGYEQFFGPGTRLTVL.

The chain is built from TRBV4-1 and TRBJ1-4, with D maybe TRBD1 (5 bases). Per the germline V gene, CDR1 is MGHRA and CDR2 is YSYEKL. V lost 1 base, J lost 6 bases, and 21 bases lay in between. CDR3 length: 18 amino acids. CDR3 in amino acids: CASSQVLRMGPGDEKLFF. CDR3 nucleotide sequence: TGCGCCAGCAGCCAAGTTCTAAGAATGGGACCGGGGGATGAAAAACTGTTTTTT.

This clone was counted only a few times. The chain combines TRBV7-9 with TRBJ1-2; D gene unclear. The CDR3 spans 14 residues. Trimming took off 2 bases at V and 5 bases at J, with 12 bases between the two ends. CDR1 and CDR2 (germline): SEHNR, FQNEAQ (reference sequence). CDR3 residues: CASSLQAQQYGYTF. CDR3 DNA sequence: TGTGCCAGCAGCTTACAGGCTCAGCAGTATGGCTACACCTTC. Looking up the rest from reference TRBV7-9 and TRBJ1-2 gives the full variable domain: DTGVSQNPRHKITKRGQNVTFRCDPISEHNRLYWYRQTLGQGPEFLTYFQNEAQLEKSRLLSDRFSAERPKGSFSTLEIQRTEQGDSAMYLCASSLQAQQYGYTFGSGTRLTVV.

The V gene is TRBV28, the J gene TRBJ2-1; 8 bases are shared with TRBD2. The CDR3 length is 14 residues. The V segment lost 6 bases and the J segment 3 bases; nucleotides outside the gene matches: 4. Germline values: CDR1 MDHEN, CDR2 SYDVKM. CDR3 DNA sequence: TGTGCCAGCAGCAGCGGGGGCTTCTACAATGAGCAGTTCTTC. Encoded protein: CASSSGGFYNEQFF.

Comments on this clone: Other DNA sequences in the sample encode the same CDR3. This chain uses TRBV6-5 with TRBJ1-6; 7 bases fit TRBD1. Germline V lookup: CDR1 MNHEY, CDR2 SVGAGI. With 0 bases clipped from V and 7 bases from J, the junction kept 3 bases outside the gene matches. The length of the CDR3 is 15 residues. CDR3 loop: CASSYSGRGNSPLHF. CDR3 in DNA: TGTGCCAGCAGTTACTCGGGCAGGGGGAATTCACCCCTCCACTTT.